The present T cell receptor beta chain was sequenced within a study of beta chain features in type 1 diabetes. Whole-study results and caveats: A greater similarity of naive, central memory and Treg TCRB repertoires was seen among patients than among healthy donors. Among all four CD4+ subsets, Type 1 diabetes patients had TCRB CDR3s that were moderately but significantly shorter. Any PCR bias toward short templates would affect both groups alike. Sequencing the cDNA could make cells with high TCR expression show up more than they should.

V dropped 8 bases and J dropped 2 bases, with 13 bases sitting between them. The CDR3 loop spans 13 amino acids. From germline, CDR1 is SGHNT and CDR2 YENEEA. Sorted CD4+ subsets: naive, central memory, regulatory, stem cell-like memory (CD45RO/CCR7/CD25/CD127/CD95/CD27 panel). Expressed TCRB transcripts were sequenced because the isolated RNA had all been reverse transcribed beforehand. Repertoires were generated with immunoSEQ multiplex PCR, while TCRdb's copy carries only in-frame clones and drops some. This table holds some 700,000 clones, around 15% found once. This clone was found a few times. Its antigen is not known.

Sequencing input: naive CD4+ T cells from blood. The chain links TRBV11-3 to TRBJ2-7; D gene ambiguous. The receptor was isolated from a man between 18 and 29 years old with type 1 diabetes. The CDR3 DNA follows: TGTGCCAGCCGCGACGCACGTACCTACGAGCAGTACTTC. Translated: CASRDARTYEQYF.